The T cell receptor (beta chain) described here comes from a study of blood T cell repertoires in COVID-19. Looking at the study overall: Material from acute and convalescent COVID-19 was sourced from the United States, Italy and Spain. In each case, the material was cDNA or gDNA derived from T cells, B-cell-depleted T cells, or PBMCs.

Trimming took 2 bases from V and 4 from J, leaving 12 bases between them. CDR3 length: 15 amino acids. In germline, CDR1 is MNHEY, CDR2 SMNVEV (reference sequence). In the original workflow: Cell counts per sample came from amplifying reference gene primers. Assay: immunoSEQ multiplex PCR; the TCRdb copy retains only in-frame clones and omits some. V and J calls and clone size are given by that table; D and trimming were obtained from the DNA. The sample includes under 250,000 clones, around 80% of them seen just once. The V gene is TRBV27, the J gene TRBJ2-1; D possibly corresponds to TRBD1 (5 bases). This TCR was sampled from a woman in her thirties or forties with acute or convalescent COVID-19. The sample consisted of peripheral blood. DNA for the CDR3: TGTGCCAGCAGTTTAAGCAGCAGGGTATACAATGAGCAGTTCTTC. It translates to CASSLSSRVYNEQFF.